The clone carrying this TCR beta chain was counted only a few times. Its antigen is currently unknown. Two oligonucleotides, mixed equimolar, formed the beta constant-region primer covering TRBC1 and TRBC2. Ligated cDNA was amplified by four rounds of PCR with nested alpha and beta constant-region primers and SP2. TCRdb reanalysed the UMI-ligation and nested PCR reads using MiXCR and keeps one entry per CDR3 protein. Of fewer than 150,000 distinct CDR3 sequences detected, about 20% appear once; the ten largest clones hold approximately 0.58%. The entry originates in a study of naive and memory T cell subsets. Findings of the study overall: Especially in CD8 cells, naive repertoires contained a few larger clonotypes, possibly CD45RA-re-expressing memory cells.

CD8 T cells were positively selected from what remained after CD4 positive selection. Germline loops: CDR1 MGHRA, CDR2 YSYEKL. Trimming cost V 5 bases and J 3 bases, with 11 bases left between them. This CDR3 spans 14 amino acids. Sequenced material: naive CD8+ T cells from blood. J is TRBJ2-1 and V is TRBV4-1, with a weak D call TRBD2 (6 bases). The sequence derives from a human donor in good health. The CDR3 coding sequence is TGCGCCAGCAGCACGCGGGACGACTACAATGAGCAGTTCTTC. Protein product: CASSTRDDYNEQFF.